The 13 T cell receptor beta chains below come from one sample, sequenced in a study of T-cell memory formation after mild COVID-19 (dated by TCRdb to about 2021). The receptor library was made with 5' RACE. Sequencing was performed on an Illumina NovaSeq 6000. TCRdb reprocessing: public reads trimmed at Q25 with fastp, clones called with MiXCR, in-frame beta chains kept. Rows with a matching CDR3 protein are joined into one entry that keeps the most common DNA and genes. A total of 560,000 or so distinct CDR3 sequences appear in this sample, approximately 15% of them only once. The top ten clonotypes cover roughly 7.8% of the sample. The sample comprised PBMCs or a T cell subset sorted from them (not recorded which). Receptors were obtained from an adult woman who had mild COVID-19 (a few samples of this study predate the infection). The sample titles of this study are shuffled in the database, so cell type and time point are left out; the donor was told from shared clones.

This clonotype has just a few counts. The CDR3 DNA sequence: TGTGCCAGCAGTTACCTTCGGGGGAACTATGGCTACACCTTC. Its translation is CASSYLRGNYGYTF. The V call is TRBV6-2 or TRBV6-3, the J call TRBJ1-2; tentative D call: TRBD1 (5 bases). Germline assignment: CDR1 MNHEY and CDR2 SVGEGT. Between the trimmed V and J ends, which lost 2 bases and 2 bases, there was a span of 9 bases. This CDR3 spans 14 amino acids.

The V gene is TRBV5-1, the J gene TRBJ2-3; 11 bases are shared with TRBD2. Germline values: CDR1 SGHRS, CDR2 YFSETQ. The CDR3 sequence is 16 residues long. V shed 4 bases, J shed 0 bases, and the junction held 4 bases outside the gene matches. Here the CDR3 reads CASSPLAGESTDTQYF. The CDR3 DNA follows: TGCGCCAGCAGCCCACTAGCGGGAGAGAGCACAGATACGCAGTATTTT.

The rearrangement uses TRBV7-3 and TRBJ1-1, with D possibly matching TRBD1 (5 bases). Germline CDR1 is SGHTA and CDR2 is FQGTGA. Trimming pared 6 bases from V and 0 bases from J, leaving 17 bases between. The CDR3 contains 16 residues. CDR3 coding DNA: TGTGCCAGCAGTCCCAGGGCCGGGACCCTGAACACTGAAGCTTTCTTT. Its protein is CASSPRAGTLNTEAFF.

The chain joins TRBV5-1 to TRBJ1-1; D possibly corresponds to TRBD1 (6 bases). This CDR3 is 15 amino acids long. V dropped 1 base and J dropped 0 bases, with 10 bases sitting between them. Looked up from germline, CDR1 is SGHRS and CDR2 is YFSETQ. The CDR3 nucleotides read TGCGCCAGCAGCTTGATGGGGACACTGAACACTGAAGCTTTCTTT. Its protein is CASSLMGTLNTEAFF.

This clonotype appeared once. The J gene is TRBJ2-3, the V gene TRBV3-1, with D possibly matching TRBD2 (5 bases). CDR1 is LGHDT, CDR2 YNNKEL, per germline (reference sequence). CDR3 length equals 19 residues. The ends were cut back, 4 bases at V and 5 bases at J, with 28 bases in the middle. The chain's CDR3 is CASSPAYLASGTPRDTQYF. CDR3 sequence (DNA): TGTGCCAGCAGCCCCGCTTACTTGGCGAGCGGAACTCCACGAGATACGCAGTATTTT.

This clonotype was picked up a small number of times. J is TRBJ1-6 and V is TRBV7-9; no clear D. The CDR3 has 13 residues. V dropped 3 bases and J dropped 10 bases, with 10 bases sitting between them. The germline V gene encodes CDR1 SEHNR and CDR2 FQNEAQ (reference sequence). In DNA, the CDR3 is TGTGCCAGCAGCTTGGAGGTTGGATCACCCCTCCACTTT. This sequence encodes CASSLEVGSPLHF. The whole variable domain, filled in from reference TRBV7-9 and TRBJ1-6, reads DTGVSQNPRHKITKRGQNVTFRCDPISEHNRLYWYRQTLGQGPEFLTYFQNEAQLEKSRLLSDRFSAERPKGSFSTLEIQRTEQGDSAMYLCASSLEVGSPLHFGNGTRLTVT.

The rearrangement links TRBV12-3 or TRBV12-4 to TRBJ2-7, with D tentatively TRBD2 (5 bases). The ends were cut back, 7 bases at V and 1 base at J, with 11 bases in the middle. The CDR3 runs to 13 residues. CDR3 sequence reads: CASTYGGSYEQYF. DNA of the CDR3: TGTGCCAGCACGTACGGAGGATCCTACGAGCAGTACTTC.

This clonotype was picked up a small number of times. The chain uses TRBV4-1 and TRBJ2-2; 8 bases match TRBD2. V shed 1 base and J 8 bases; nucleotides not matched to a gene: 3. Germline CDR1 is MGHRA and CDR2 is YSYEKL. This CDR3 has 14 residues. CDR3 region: CASSQGLASGELFF. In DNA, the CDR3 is TGCGCCAGCAGCCAAGGACTAGCGAGTGGGGAGCTGTTTTTT.

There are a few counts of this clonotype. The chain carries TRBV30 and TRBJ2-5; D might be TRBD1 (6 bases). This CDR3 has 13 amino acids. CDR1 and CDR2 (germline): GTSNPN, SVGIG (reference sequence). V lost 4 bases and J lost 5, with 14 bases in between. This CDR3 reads CAWTHGQTETQYF. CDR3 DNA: TGTGCCTGGACCCACGGACAGACTGAGACCCAGTACTTC.

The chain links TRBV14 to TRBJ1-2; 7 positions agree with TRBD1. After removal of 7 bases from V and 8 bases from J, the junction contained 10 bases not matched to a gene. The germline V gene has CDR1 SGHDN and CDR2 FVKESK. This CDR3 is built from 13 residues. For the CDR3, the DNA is TGTGCCAGCAAAGGGACAGCTTATGGGGGCTACACCTTC. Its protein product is CASKGTAYGGYTF.

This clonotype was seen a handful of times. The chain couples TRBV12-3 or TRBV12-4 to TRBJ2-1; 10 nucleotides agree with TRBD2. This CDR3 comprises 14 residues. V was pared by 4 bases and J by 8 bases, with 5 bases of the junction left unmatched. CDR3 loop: CASSSSGTSDEQFF. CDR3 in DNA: TGTGCCAGCAGTTCCTCCGGGACTAGCGATGAGCAGTTCTTC.

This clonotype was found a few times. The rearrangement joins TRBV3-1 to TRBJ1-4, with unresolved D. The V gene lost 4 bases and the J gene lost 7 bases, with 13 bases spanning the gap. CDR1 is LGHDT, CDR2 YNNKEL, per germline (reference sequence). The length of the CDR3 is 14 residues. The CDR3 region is CASSLPRDLEKLFF. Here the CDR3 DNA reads TGTGCCAGCAGCCTCCCTAGGGATCTTGAAAAACTGTTTTTT.

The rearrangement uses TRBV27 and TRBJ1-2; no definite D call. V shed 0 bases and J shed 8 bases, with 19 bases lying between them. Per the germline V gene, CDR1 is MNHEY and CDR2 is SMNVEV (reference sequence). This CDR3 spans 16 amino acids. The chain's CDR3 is CASSLSNGVGSGGYTF. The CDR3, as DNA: TGTGCCAGCAGTTTATCGAATGGGGTAGGGAGTGGGGGCTACACCTTC.